This paragraph reports one T cell receptor beta chain. This entry is derived from a study of blood T cell repertoires in COVID-19. Study in general: The origin of the acute and convalescent COVID-19 samples was the United States, Italy and Spain. Sources were T cells, B-cell-depleted T cells, or PBMCs; the material itself was cDNA or gDNA.

Germline V gives CDR1 SGHDT, CDR2 YYEEEE. The trim removed 4 bases at V and 4 bases at J, leaving 10 bases unmatched. The CDR3 contains 16 residues. The authors' processing: Counts of nucleated cells, estimated from reference gene primer amplification, were obtained. The assay was immunoSEQ multiplex PCR, and TCRdb's table has in-frame clones only and misses some. The V and J calls and clone size were taken over from that table, and D and trimming were inferred from the DNA. Here the sample spans approximately 68,000 clones, more than 70% being singletons. What was sequenced was peripheral blood. The origin of this receptor is a man in his sixties or seventies with active or convalescent COVID-19. V usage is TRBV5-6 and J usage is TRBJ2-2, with TRBD1 matching over 7 bases. The CDR3 loop reads CASSRTGAGVTGELFF. CDR3 in DNA: TGTGCCAGCAGCCGAACAGGGGCCGGGGTCACCGGGGAGCTGTTTTTT.